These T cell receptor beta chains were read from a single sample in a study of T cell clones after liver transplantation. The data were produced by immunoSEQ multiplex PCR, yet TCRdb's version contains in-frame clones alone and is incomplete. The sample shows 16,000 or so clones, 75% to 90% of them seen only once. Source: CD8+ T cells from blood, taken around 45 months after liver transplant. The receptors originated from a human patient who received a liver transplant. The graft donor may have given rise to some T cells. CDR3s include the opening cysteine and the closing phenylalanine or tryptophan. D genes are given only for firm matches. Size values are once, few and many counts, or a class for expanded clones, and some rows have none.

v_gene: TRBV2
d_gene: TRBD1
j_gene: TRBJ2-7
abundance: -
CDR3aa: CASSETGGQVYEQYF
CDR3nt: TGTGCCAGCAGTGAAACAGGGGGGCAGGTCTACGAGCAGTACTTC

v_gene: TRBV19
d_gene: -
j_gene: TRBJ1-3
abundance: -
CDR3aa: CASSIAGSGNTIYF
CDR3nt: TGTGCCAGTAGTATCGCCGGATCTGGAAACACCATATATTTT

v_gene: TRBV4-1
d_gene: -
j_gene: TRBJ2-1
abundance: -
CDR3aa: CASSQSPGADLYNEQFF
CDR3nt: TGCGCCAGCAGCCAATCCCCTGGAGCGGATCTCTACAATGAGCAGTTCTTC

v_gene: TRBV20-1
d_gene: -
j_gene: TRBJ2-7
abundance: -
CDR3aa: CSAQLGYEQYF
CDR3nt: TGCAGTGCCCAGCTAGGATACGAGCAGTACTTC

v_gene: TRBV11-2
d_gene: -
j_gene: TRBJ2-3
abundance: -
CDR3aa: CASSLEFGGDQYTDTQYF
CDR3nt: TGTGCCAGCAGCTTAGAGTTTGGGGGCGACCAATACACAGATACGCAGTATTTT

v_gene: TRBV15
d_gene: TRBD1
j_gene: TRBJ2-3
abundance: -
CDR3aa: CATSRGGQPLGPDTQYF
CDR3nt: TGTGCCACCAGCAGAGGGGGACAGCCTTTGGGACCAGATACGCAGTATTTT

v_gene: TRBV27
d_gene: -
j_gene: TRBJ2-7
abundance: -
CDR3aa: CASSLRGALGFYEQYF
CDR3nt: TGTGCCAGCAGTTTACGGGGCGCCTTGGGTTTCTACGAGCAGTACTTC

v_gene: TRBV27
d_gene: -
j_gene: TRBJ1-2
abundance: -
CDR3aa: CASRDGTDYGYTF
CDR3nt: TGTGCCAGCAGAGATGGGACGGATTATGGCTACACCTTC

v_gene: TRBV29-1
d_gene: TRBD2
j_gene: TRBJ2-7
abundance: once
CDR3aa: CSVEGGQAAGGKYEQYF
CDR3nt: TGCAGCGTTGAAGGGGGTCAGGCGGCGGGAGGGAAATACGAGCAGTACTTC

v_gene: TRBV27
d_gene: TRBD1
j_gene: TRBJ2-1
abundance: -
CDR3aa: CASRGQGDYNEQFF
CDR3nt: TGTGCCAGCAGGGGACAGGGGGACTACAATGAGCAGTTCTTC

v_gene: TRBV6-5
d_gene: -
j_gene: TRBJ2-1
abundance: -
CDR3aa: CASSYLGVRDEQFF
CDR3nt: TGTGCCAGCAGTTATCTCGGTGTTAGGGATGAGCAGTTCTTC

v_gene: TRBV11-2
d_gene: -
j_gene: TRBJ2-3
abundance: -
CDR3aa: CASSPGFAPGDTQYF
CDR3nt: TGTGCCAGCAGCCCCGGGTTTGCCCCGGGAGATACGCAGTATTTT

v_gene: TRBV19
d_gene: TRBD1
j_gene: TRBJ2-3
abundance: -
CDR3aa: CASSEQGKADTQYF
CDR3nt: TGTGCCAGTAGTGAACAGGGGAAGGCAGATACGCAGTATTTT

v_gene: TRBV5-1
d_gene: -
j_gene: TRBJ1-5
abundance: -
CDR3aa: CASSFRQDYSNQPQHF
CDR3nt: TGCGCCAGCAGCTTTAGACAGGATTATAGCAATCAGCCCCAGCATTTT

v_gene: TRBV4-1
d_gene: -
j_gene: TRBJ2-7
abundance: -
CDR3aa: CASSQGPSLRYEQYF
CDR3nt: TGCGCCAGCAGCCAAGGCCCCAGCCTCAGATACGAGCAGTACTTC

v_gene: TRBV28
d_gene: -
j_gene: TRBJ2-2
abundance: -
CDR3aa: CASSFGSGELFF
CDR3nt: TGTGCCAGCAGTTTCGGGTCCGGGGAGCTGTTTTTT

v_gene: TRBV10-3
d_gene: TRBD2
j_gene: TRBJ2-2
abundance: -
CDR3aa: CAISERTAGGTGELFF
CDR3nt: TGTGCCATCAGTGAGAGAACGGCGGGAGGCACCGGGGAGCTGTTTTTT

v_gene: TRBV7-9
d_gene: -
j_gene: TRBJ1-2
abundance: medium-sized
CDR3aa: CASSLIPRDYGYTF
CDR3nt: TGTGCCAGCAGCTTAATCCCCCGGGACTATGGCTACACCTTC

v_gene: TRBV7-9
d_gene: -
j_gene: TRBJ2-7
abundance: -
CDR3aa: CASSIGGAYEQYF
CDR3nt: TGTGCCAGCAGCATAGGGGGTGCCTACGAGCAGTACTTC

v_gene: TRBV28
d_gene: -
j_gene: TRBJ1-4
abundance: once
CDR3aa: CASSFIPREFEKLFF
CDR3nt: TGTGCCAGCAGTTTCATCCCCAGGGAGTTTGAAAAACTGTTTTTT

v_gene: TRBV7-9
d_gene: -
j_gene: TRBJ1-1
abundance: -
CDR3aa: CASSPVGGYTEAFF
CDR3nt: TGTGCCAGCAGCCCTGTAGGAGGGTACACTGAAGCTTTCTTT

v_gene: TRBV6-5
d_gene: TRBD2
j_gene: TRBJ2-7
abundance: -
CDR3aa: CASSRQREQVEQYF
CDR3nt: TGTGCCAGCAGTCGCCAGCGGGAGCAGGTCGAGCAGTACTTC

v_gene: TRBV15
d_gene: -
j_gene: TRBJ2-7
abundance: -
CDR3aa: CATSRATETYEQYF
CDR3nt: TGTGCCACCAGCAGGGCAACAGAAACCTACGAGCAGTACTTC

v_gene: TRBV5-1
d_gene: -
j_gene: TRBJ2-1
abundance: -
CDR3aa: CASGSGGTYNEQFF
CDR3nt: TGCGCCAGCGGTTCCGGAGGAACATACAATGAGCAGTTCTTC

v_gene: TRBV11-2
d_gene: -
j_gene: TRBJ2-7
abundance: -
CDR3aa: CASSGEGGTTYEQYF
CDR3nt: TGTGCCAGCAGCGGGGAAGGGGGTACGACCTACGAGCAGTACTTC

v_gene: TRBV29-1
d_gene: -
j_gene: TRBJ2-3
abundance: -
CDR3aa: CSVEADSTDTQYF
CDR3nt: TGCAGCGTTGAAGCGGACAGCACAGATACGCAGTATTTT

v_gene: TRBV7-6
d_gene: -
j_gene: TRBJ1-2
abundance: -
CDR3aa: CASSLNGGYGYTF
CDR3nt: TGTGCCAGCAGCTTAAATGGGGGCTATGGCTACACCTTC

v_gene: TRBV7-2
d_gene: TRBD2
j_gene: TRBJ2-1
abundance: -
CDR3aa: CASSFWGGYEQFF
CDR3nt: TGTGCCAGCAGCTTCTGGGGAGGGTATGAGCAGTTCTTC

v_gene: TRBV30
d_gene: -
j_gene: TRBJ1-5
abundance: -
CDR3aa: CAWSVASNQPQHF
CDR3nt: TGTGCCTGGAGTGTAGCGAGCAATCAGCCCCAGCATTTT

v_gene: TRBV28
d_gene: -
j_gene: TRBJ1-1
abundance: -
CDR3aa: CASSLKQGEAFF
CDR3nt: TGTGCCAGCAGTTTGAAGCAGGGGGAAGCTTTCTTT

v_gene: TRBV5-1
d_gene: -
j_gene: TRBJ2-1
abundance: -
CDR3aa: CASSLSSPRSGHEQFF
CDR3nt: TGCGCCAGCAGCTTGTCCAGCCCGAGGAGCGGTCATGAGCAGTTCTTC

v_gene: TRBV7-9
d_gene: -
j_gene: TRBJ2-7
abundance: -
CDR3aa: CASSPSAISGPGYEQYF
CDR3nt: TGTGCCAGCAGCCCTTCAGCGATCTCGGGGCCGGGCTACGAGCAGTACTTC

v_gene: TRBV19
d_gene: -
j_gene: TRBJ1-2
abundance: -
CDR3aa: CALGDGYYGYTF
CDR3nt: TGTGCTCTTGGGGACGGATACTATGGCTACACCTTC

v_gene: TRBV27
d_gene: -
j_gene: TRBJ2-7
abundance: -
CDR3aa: CASQTGEGLEQYF
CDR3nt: TGTGCCAGCCAGACAGGGGAGGGCCTCGAGCAGTACTTC

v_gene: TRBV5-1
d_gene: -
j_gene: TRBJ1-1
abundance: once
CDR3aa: CASSSLAGTEAFF
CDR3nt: TGCGCCAGCAGCTCCCTGGCCGGGACTGAAGCTTTCTTT

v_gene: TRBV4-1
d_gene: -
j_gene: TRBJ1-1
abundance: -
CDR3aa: CASSFGGKNTEAFF
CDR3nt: TGCGCCAGCAGTTTTGGGGGGAAGAACACTGAAGCTTTCTTT

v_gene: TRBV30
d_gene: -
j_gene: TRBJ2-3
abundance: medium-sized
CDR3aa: CAWSGGDTQYF
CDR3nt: TGTGCCTGGAGTGGAGGGGATACGCAGTATTTT